Below are 15 T cell receptor beta chains sequenced from a single sample in a study of beta chain features in type 1 diabetes. Reverse transcribing all isolated RNA meant expressed TCRB transcripts were sequenced. TCRdb keeps only in-frame clones here, not all; method: immunoSEQ multiplex PCR. The data contain some 150,000 clones, approximately 52% of them singletons. Sequencing input: Tregs from blood. The receptor set was obtained from a man aged 18-30 years in good health.

This clone was seen a few times. This chain uses TRBV18 with TRBJ2-1; 8 bases fit TRBD1. The J segment lost 0 bases and the V segment lost 4 bases, leaving 17 bases of the junction unmatched. The germline gives CDR1 KGHSH, CDR2 LQKENI. The CDR3 contains 20 residues. The CDR3 spells CASSRLYGTGSTSSYNEQFF. The DNA of the CDR3 is TGTGCCAGCTCACGTTTATACGGGACAGGTTCGACAAGCTCCTACAATGAGCAGTTCTTC.

The table lists this clone with a few counts. This sequence joins TRBV7-9 and TRBJ1-1, with D unresolved. Germline assignment: CDR1 SEHNR and CDR2 FQNEAQ (reference sequence). Trimming removed 5 bases at V and 5 bases at J, with 12 bases between. This CDR3 has 13 amino acids. CDR3 bases: TGTGCCAGCAGCGCATCAGTTTTAACTGAAGCTTTCTTT. Residues: CASSASVLTEAFF.

This clone was counted between two and nine times. V usage is TRBV7-9 and J usage is TRBJ1-1; 8 bases are shared with TRBD1. There are 14 residues in the CDR3. V gave up 5 bases and J gave up 3 bases; unmatched junction bases: 5. Germline CDR1 is SEHNR and CDR2 is FQNEAQ (reference sequence). The CDR3 nucleotides are TGTGCCAGCAGCCAGACAGGGGACTACACTGAAGCTTTCTTT. Residues: CASSQTGDYTEAFF.

This chain joins TRBV2 and TRBJ1-6; 9 bases fit TRBD1. V gave up 10 bases and J gave up 10 bases; unmatched junction bases: 8. Germline V lookup: CDR1 SNHLY, CDR2 FYNNEI. There are 13 residues in the CDR3. The CDR3 region has the DNA TGTGCCACCATGGGACAGGGAGACTCACCCCTCCACTTT. It is translated as CATMGQGDSPLHF.

The gene calls are TRBV4-1 and TRBJ2-3, with D perhaps TRBD1 (6 bases). CDR3 length: 15 residues. The V end lost 6 bases, the J end lost 3 bases, and 16 bases lay between the germline ends. Per the germline V gene, CDR1 is MGHRA and CDR2 is YSYEKL. The CDR3 region is CASRLEGQPTDTQYF. CDR3 DNA: TGCGCCAGCAGGCTGGAAGGACAGCCGACAGATACGCAGTATTTT.

The gene calls are TRBV5-8 and TRBJ2-4, with D hard to call. The length of the CDR3 is 15 residues. CDR1 is SGHTS, CDR2 YDEGEE, per germline. Between the trimmed V and J ends, which lost 4 bases and 1 base, there was a span of 12 bases. The CDR3 coding sequence is TGTGCCAGCAGCCAGTACTTGGGCGCCAAAAACATTCAGTACTTC. Translation: CASSQYLGAKNIQYF.

This sequence joins TRBV2 and TRBJ1-2; no definite D call. The CDR3 totals 12 residues. Between the trimmed V and J ends, which lost 10 bases and 7 bases, there was a span of 16 bases. In germline, CDR1 is SNHLY, CDR2 FYNNEI. CDR3 sequence reads: CATTGTPGGYTF. CDR3 nucleotides: TGTGCCACCACGGGAACTCCCGGTGGCTACACCTTC.

This clone was picked up a small number of times. The chain joins TRBV11-2 to TRBJ1-1; a weak D match, TRBD1 (5 bases). V was pared by 5 bases and J by 7 bases, with 11 bases between. CDR3 length equals 12 residues. CDR1 and CDR2 from the germline V gene are SGHAT and FQNNGV. This chain's CDR3 is CASSPRGGEAFF. CDR3 DNA: TGTGCCAGCAGCCCCCGGGGGGGTGAAGCTTTCTTT.

This clone was counted only a few times. This chain links TRBV9 with TRBJ2-7; TRBD1 aligns across 7 bases. Germline V gene sequence: CDR1 SGDLS, CDR2 YYNGEE. The ends lost 3 bases at V and 0 bases at J; junction bases unmatched: 6. This CDR3 spans 15 amino acids. DNA of the CDR3: TGTGCCAGCAGCGAGGGTGGGACAGTCTCCTACGAGCAGTACTTC. This codes for CASSEGGTVSYEQYF.

The chain uses TRBV28 and TRBJ2-1, with 8 bases that match TRBD2. The length of the CDR3 is 13 residues. Germline-derived CDR1 and CDR2 are MDHEN and SYDVKM. With V trimmed by 8 bases and J by 9 bases, 9 bases remained unmatched. This CDR3 reads CASSKAGGSEQFF. DNA for the CDR3: TGTGCCAGCTCAAAGGCGGGGGGCAGTGAGCAGTTCTTC.

The chain has TRBV29-1 and TRBJ1-1; no definite D call. This CDR3 is built from 12 residues. Looked up from germline, CDR1 is SQVTM and CDR2 is ANQGSEA. V was shortened by 4 bases and J by 5 bases, with 11 bases between the two germline ends. CDR3 amino acids: CSVGPGRTEAFF. Here the CDR3 DNA reads TGCAGCGTTGGCCCGGGGAGGACTGAAGCTTTCTTT.

This clone occurred a few times. The chain has TRBV4-3 and TRBJ2-1; no clear D. V was clipped by 4 bases and J by 8 bases, with 15 bases between them. Per germline, CDR1 LGHNA and CDR2 YSLEER. This CDR3 region has 14 residues. The chain's CDR3 is CASSPTRMIDEQFF. CDR3 DNA: TGCGCCAGCAGCCCGACTCGGATGATAGATGAGCAGTTCTTC.

The chain couples TRBV27 to TRBJ1-5; no clear D gene. This CDR3 is 14 amino acids long. CDR1 and CDR2 from the germline V gene are MNHEY and SMNVEV (reference sequence). V lost 8 bases and J 6 bases, leaving 17 bases between the germline ends. CDR3 nucleotide sequence: TGTGCCAGCGGTATGCGGCGGGTTCGTCAGCCCCAGCATTTT. It translates to CASGMRRVRQPQHF.

V is TRBV18 and J is TRBJ2-7, with a tentative D call TRBD1 (6 bases). The germline V gene has CDR1 KGHSH and CDR2 LQKENI. This CDR3 is 14 amino acids long. V was pared by 0 bases and J by 4 bases, with 10 bases between. In DNA, the CDR3 is TGTGCCAGCTCACCACCCACAGGGAGATACGAGCAGTACTTC. This translates into CASSPPTGRYEQYF.

This clone was recorded a few times. The J gene is TRBJ2-5, the V gene TRBV7-2; D is undetermined. The CDR3 length is 11 residues. The germline V gene encodes CDR1 SGHTA and CDR2 FQGNSA. V lost 4 bases, J lost 5 bases, and 5 bases lay in between. This CDR3 reads CASSSRETQYF. For the CDR3, the DNA is TGTGCCAGCAGCTCCCGGGAGACCCAGTACTTC.